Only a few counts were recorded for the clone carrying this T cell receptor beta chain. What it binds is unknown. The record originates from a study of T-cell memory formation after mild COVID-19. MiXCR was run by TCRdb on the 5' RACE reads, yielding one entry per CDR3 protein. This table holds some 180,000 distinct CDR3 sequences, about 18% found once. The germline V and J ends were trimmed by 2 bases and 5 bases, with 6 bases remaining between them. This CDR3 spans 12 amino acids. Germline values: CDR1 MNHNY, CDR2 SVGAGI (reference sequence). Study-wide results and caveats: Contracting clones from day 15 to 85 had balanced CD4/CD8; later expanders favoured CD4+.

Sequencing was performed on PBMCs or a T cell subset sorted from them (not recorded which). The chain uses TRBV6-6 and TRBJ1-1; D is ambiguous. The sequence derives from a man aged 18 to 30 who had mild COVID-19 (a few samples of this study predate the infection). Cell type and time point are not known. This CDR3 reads CASSYRSTEAFF. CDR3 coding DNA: TGTGCCAGCAGTTACAGGTCAACTGAAGCTTTCTTT.